This T cell receptor (beta chain) was retrieved from a study of beta chain features in type 1 diabetes. Reverse transcribing all isolated RNA meant expressed TCRB transcripts were sequenced. Using immunoSEQ multiplex PCR, the repertoire was profiled, and TCRdb retains in-frame clones only, with some absent. In the table there are around 150,000 clones, less than 9.5% of which are singletons. The germline gives CDR1 GTSNPN, CDR2 SVGIG (reference sequence). The V and J ends lost 0 bases and 8 bases respectively, with 13 bases between them. The CDR3 contains 14 residues. This sequence originates from a man aged 18 to 35 in good health. The V gene is TRBV30, the J gene TRBJ1-4; no clear D. Sequencing was done on a sample of central memory CD4+ T cells from blood. CDR3 in amino acids: CAWSVGSPEEKLFF. CDR3 bases: TGTGCCTGGAGTGTAGGCTCCCCGGAGGAAAAACTGTTTTTT.